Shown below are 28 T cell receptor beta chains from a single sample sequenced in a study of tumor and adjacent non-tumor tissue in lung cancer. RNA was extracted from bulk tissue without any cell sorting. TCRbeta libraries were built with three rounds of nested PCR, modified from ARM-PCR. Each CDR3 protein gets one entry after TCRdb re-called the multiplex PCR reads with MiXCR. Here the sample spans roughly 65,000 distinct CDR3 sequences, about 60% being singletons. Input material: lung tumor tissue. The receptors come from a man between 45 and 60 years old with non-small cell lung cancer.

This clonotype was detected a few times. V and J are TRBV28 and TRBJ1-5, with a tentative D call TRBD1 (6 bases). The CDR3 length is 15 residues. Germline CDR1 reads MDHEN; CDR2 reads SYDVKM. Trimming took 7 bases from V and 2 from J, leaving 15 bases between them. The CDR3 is CASTRRGQGNQPQHF. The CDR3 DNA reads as TGTGCCAGCACCCGTCGGGGGCAGGGCAATCAGCCCCAGCATTTT.

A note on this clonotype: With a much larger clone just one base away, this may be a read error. Here the CDR3 DNA reads TGTGCCATCACCCAGGACAGGGAAGAGCAGTACTTC. Translated, it gives CAITQDREEQYF. The chain recombines TRBV6-1 with TRBJ2-7, with TRBD1 identical over 8 bases. This CDR3 is built from 12 residues. V gave up 10 bases and J gave up 7 bases; unmatched junction bases: 9. Germline CDR1 MNHNS, CDR2 SASEGT.

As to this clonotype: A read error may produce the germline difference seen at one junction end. The CDR3 is CSVQGQGPAIDTGELFF. Here the CDR3 DNA reads TGCAGCGTACAAGGACAGGGCCCTGCGATTGACACCGGGGAACTGTTTTTT. The rearrangement joins TRBV29-1 to TRBJ2-2; 8 bases align to TRBD1. The CDR3 covers 17 residues. Germline-derived CDR1 and CDR2 are SQVTM and ANQGSEA.

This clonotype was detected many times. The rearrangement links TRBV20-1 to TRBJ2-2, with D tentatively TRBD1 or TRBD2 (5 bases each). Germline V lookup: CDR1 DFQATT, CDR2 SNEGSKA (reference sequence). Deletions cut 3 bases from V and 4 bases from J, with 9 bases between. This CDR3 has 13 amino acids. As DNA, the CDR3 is TGCAGTGCTAGTCGGGGACGCACCGGGGAGCTGTTTTTT. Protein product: CSASRGRTGELFF.

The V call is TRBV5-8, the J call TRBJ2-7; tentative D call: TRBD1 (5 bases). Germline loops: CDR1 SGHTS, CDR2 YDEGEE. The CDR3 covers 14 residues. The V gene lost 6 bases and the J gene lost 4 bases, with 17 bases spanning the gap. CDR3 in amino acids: CASTFRQGRYEQYF. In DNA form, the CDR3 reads TGTGCCAGCACCTTTCGGCAGGGAAGGTACGAGCAGTACTTC.

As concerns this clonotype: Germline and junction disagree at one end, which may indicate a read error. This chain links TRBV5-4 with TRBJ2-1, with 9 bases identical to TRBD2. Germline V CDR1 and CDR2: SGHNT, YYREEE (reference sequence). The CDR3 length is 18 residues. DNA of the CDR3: TGTGACAGCAGCTTTGGATTAGCGGGAGTCTCCTCCTACAATGAGCAGTTCTTC. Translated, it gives CDSSFGLAGVSSYNEQFF.

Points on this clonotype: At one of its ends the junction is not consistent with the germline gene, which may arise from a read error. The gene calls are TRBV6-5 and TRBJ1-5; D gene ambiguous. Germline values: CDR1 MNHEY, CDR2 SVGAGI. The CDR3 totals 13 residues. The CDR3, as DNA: TGTGCCAGCAGACTGGGCGATAATCTGCCCCAGCATTTT. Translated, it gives CASRLGDNLPQHF.

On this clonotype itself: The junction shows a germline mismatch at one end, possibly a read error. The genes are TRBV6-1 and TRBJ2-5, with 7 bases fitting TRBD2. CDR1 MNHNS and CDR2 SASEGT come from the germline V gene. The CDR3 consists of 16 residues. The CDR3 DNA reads TGTGCCAGCAGCCTAACCTTAGCGGGCTCCCAAGGGACCCAGTACTTC. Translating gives CASSLTLAGSQGTQYF.

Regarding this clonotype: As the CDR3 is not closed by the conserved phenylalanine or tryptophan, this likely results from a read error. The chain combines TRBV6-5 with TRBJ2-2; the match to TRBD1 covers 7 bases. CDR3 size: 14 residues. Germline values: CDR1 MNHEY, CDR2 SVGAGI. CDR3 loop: CTSRRQGETEELFS. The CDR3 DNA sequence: TGTACCAGCCGGAGACAGGGCGAGACCGAGGAGCTGTTTTCT.

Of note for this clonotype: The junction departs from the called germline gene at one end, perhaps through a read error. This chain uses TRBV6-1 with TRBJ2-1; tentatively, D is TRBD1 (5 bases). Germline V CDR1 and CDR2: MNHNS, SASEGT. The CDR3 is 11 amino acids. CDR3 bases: TGTGCCAGCAGTGCACAGGTCGAACAGTTATTC. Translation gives CASSAQVEQLF.

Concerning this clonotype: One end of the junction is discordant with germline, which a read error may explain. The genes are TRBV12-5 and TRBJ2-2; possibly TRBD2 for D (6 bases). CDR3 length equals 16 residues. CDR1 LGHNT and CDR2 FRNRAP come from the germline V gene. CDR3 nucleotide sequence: TGTGCTAGTGGTTTGGGACTAGTGCAGAACACCAGGGAGCTGCTTTTT. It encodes CASGLGLVQNTRELLF.

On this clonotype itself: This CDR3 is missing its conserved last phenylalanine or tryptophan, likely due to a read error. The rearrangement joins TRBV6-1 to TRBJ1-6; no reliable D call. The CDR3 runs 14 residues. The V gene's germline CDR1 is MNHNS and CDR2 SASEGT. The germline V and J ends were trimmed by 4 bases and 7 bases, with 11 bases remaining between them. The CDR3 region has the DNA TGTGCCAGCAGTGCGTCGACACCCAATTCACCCCTCCACCTT. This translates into CASSASTPNSPLHL.

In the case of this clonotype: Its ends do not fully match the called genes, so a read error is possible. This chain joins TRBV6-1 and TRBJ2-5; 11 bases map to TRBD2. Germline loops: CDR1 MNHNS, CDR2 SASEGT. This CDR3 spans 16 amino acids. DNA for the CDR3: TGTGTCAGCAGCCTCGGGACTAGCGGTGCCCAAGAGACCCAGTACTTC. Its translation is CVSSLGTSGAQETQYF.

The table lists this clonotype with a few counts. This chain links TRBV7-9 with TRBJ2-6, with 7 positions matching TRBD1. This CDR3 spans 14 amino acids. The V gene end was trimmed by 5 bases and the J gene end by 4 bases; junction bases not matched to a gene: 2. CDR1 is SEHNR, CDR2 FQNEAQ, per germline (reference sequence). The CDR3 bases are TGTGCCAGCAGCCCGGGACAGGGGGCCAACGTCCTGACTTTC. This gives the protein CASSPGQGANVLTF.

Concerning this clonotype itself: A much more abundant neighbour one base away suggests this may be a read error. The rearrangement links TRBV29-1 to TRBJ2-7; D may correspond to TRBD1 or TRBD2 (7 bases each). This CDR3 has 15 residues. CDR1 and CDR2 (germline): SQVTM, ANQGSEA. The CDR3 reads CGVEDLQGGEYEQYF. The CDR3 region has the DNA TGCGGCGTTGAAGATCTTCAGGGGGGGGAGTACGAGCAGTACTTC.

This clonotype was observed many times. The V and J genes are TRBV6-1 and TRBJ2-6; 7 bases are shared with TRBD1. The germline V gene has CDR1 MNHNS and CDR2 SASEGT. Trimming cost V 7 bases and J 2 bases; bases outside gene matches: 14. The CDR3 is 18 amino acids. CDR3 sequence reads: CASTYRTGFGAGANVLTF. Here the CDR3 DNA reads TGTGCCAGCACCTACCGGACAGGATTTGGTGCTGGGGCCAACGTCCTGACTTTC.

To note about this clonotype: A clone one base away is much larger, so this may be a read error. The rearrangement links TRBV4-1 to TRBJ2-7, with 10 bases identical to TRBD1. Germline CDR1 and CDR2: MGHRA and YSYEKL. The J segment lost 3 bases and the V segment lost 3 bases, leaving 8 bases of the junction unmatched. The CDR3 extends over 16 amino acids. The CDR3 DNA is TGCGCCAGCAGCCACCCGGGACAGGGGCTACTCTACGAGCAGTACTTC. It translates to CASSHPGQGLLYEQYF.

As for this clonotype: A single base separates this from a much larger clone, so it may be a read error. The CDR3 reads CASSRTGTGSTEAFF. Written as DNA, the CDR3 is TGTGCCAGCAGTCGTACCGGGACAGGGAGCACTGAAGCTTTCTTT. This chain joins TRBV6-5 and TRBJ1-1; TRBD1 agrees at 9 bases. The V segment lost 5 bases and the J segment 4 bases; nucleotides outside the gene matches: 8. Germline assignment: CDR1 MNHEY and CDR2 SVGAGI. The CDR3 has 15 residues.

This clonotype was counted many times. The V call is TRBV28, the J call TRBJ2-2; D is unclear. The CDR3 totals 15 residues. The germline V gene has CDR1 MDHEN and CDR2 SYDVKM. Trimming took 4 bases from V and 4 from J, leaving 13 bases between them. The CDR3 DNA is TGTGCCAGCAGTTCGAACCGGGCTCCCACCGGGGAGCTGTTTTTT. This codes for CASSSNRAPTGELFF.

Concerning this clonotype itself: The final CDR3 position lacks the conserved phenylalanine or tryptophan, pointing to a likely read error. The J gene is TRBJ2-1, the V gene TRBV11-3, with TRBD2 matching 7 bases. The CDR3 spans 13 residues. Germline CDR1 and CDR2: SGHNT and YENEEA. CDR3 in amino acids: CASSLGSGNDQFL. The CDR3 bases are TGTGCGAGCAGCTTAGGAAGCGGGAATGATCAGTTCTTA.

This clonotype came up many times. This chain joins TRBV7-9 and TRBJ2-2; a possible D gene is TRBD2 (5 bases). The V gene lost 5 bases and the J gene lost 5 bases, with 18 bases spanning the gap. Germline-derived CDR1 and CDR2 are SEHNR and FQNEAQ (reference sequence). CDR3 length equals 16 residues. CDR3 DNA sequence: TGTGCCAGCAGCCCACAGACTGCTTCGGGGACCGGGGAGCTGTTTTTT. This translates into CASSPQTASGTGELFF.

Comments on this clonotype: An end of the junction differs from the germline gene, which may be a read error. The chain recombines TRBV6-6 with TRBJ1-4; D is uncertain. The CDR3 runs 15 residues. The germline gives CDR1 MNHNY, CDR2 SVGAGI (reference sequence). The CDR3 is CASSPPEPGREKPFF. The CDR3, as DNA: TGTGCCAGCAGTCCCCCAGAGCCTGGAAGAGAAAAACCGTTTTTT.

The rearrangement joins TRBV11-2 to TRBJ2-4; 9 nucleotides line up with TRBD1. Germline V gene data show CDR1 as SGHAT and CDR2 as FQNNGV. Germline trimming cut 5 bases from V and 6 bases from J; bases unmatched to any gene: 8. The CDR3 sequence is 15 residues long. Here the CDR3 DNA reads TGTGCCAGCAGCCGGACAGGGGAGGGCCGAAACATTCAGTACTTC. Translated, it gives CASSRTGEGRNIQYF.

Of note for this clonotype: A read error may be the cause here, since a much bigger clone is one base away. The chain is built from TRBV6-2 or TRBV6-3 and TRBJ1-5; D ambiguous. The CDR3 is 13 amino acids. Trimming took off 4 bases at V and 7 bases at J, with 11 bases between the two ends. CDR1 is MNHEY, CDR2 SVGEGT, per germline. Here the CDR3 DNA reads TGTGCCAGCAGTTCCGACACTGGACAGCCCCAGCATTTT. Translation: CASSSDTGQPQHF.

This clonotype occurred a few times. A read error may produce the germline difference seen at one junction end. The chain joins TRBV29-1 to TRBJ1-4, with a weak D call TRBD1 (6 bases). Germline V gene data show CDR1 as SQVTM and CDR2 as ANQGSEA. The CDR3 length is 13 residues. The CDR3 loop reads CGVETVGHEKLFF. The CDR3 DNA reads TGCGGCGTTGAAACTGTGGGACACGAAAAACTGTTTTTT.

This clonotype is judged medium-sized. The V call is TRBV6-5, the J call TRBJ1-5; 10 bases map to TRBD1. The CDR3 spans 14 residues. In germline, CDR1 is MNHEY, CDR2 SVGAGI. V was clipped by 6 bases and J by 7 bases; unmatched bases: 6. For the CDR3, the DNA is TGTGCCAGCAGCAGGACAGGGGGGGAGCAGCCCCAGCATTTT. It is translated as CASSRTGGEQPQHF.

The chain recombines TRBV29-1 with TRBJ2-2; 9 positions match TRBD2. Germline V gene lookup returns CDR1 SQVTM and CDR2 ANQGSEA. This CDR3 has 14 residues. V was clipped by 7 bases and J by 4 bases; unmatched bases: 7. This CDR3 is CSADRGGATGELFF. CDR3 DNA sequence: TGCAGCGCTGACCGCGGGGGGGCCACCGGGGAGCTGTTTTTT.

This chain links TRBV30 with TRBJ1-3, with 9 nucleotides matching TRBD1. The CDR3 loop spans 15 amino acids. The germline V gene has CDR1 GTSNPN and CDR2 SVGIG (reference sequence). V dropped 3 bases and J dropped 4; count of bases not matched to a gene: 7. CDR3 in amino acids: CAWRVQGAVGNTIYF. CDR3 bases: TGTGCCTGGAGGGTACAGGGGGCGGTCGGAAACACCATATATTTT.